The 20 T cell receptor beta chains presented below share a single source sample, sequenced in a study of radiation and T cells in renal cell carcinoma. The protocol was immunoSEQ multiplex PCR, while the TCRdb copy is restricted to in-frame clones and leaves out a portion. The table has roughly 150,000 clones, around 90% seen once. Described time point: blood 2 weeks post-SBRT. Stated treatment: 15 Gy SBRT to primary tumor, nephrectomy 4 weeks later. The sequencing used blood, collected from a patient whose treatment included radiotherapy and nephrectomy. The receptors here all came from a woman aged 45-65 years with renal cell carcinoma.

This chain links TRBV6-1 with TRBJ1-5; D is uncertain. The CDR3 has 13 amino acids. Germline CDR1 reads MNHNS; CDR2 reads SASEGT. Trimming took off 6 bases at V and 1 base at J, with 7 bases between the two ends. CDR3 region: CASSSESNQPQHF. CDR3 sequence (DNA): TGTGCCAGCAGCTCGGAGAGCAATCAGCCCCAGCATTTT.

The chain joins TRBV9 to TRBJ1-2, with D tentatively TRBD1 (6 bases). V was pared by 2 bases and J by 0 bases, with 11 bases between. The CDR3 runs 15 residues. From germline, CDR1 is SGDLS and CDR2 YYNGEE. The CDR3 DNA reads TGTGCCAGCAGCGTCGACCAGGGGCCTAACTATGGCTACACCTTC. Translation gives CASSVDQGPNYGYTF.

This rearrangement joins TRBV9 to TRBJ2-5; 9 bases line up with TRBD2. V lost 5 bases and J lost 8; bases outside the gene matches: 16. Germline-derived CDR1 and CDR2 are SGDLS and YYNGEE. The CDR3 loop spans 16 amino acids. This chain's CDR3 is CASSRASGALRGTQYF. CDR3 DNA sequence: TGTGCCAGCAGTAGGGCTAGCGGGGCCCTCCGGGGAACCCAGTACTTC.

The V call is TRBV7-3, the J call TRBJ2-5, with no clear D. Trimming left V 1 base short and J 5 bases short, with 11 bases between. Germline assignment: CDR1 SGHTA and CDR2 FQGTGA. The CDR3 is 14 amino acids. The chain's CDR3 is CASSLNGLGETQYF. Written as DNA, the CDR3 is TGTGCCAGCAGCTTAAATGGGCTGGGGGAGACCCAGTACTTC.

The rearrangement joins TRBV7-9 to TRBJ2-7; no definite D call. The ends were cut back, 5 bases at V and 6 bases at J, with 11 bases in the middle. The CDR3 has 12 residues. In germline, CDR1 is SEHNR, CDR2 FQNEAQ (reference sequence). In DNA form, the CDR3 reads TGTGCCAGCAGCGGGTATGAAGGCGAGCAGTACTTC. This gives the protein CASSGYEGEQYF.

The gene calls are TRBV27 and TRBJ1-2, with D unclear. Trimming removed 6 bases at V and 1 base at J, with 3 bases between. Germline V gives CDR1 MNHEY, CDR2 SMNVEV (reference sequence). The length of the CDR3 is 11 residues. DNA of the CDR3: TGTGCCAGCAGGGATAACTATGGCTACACCTTC. This sequence encodes CASRDNYGYTF.

The chain links TRBV9 to TRBJ2-7; D is ambiguous. CDR3 length: 13 amino acids. V gave up 2 bases and J gave up 0 bases, with 6 bases separating them. CDR1 and CDR2 from the germline V gene are SGDLS and YYNGEE. CDR3 region: CASSVTGSYEQYF. The CDR3 coding sequence is TGTGCCAGCAGCGTGACCGGCTCCTACGAGCAGTACTTC.

The chain carries TRBV7-2 and TRBJ2-7, with a tentative D call TRBD2 (6 bases). The germline V gene has CDR1 SGHTA and CDR2 FQGNSA. Trimming stripped 2 bases from V and 3 bases from J, with 14 bases between. The CDR3 covers 15 residues. This CDR3 reads CASSLQAEGHYEQYF. CDR3 in DNA: TGTGCCAGCAGCTTACAGGCGGAGGGCCACTACGAGCAGTACTTC.

The chain has TRBV19 and TRBJ2-1, with TRBD2 as a possible D gene (7 bases). V was clipped by 3 bases and J by 2 bases, with 11 bases between them. The germline gives CDR1 LNHDA, CDR2 SQIVND (reference sequence). The length of the CDR3 is 15 residues. The CDR3 here is CASSIAGGPYNEQFF. The DNA of the CDR3 is TGTGCCAGTAGTATCGCCGGGGGGCCCTACAATGAGCAGTTCTTC.

CDR3 coding DNA: TGTGCCAGCAGCTTTACAGGGGGACTCTCTGGGGCCAACGTCCTGACTTTC. Its translation: CASSFTGGLSGANVLTF. This sequence joins TRBV7-9 and TRBJ2-6; 8 nucleotides line up with TRBD1. Germline-derived CDR1 and CDR2 are SEHNR and FQNEAQ (reference sequence). The V and J ends lost 3 bases and 0 bases, in that order; junction bases with no gene match: 4. CDR3 size: 17 residues.

This chain connects TRBV9 to TRBJ2-3; D remains ambiguous. The ends were cut back, 0 bases at V and 2 bases at J, with 4 bases in the middle. The CDR3 length is 13 residues. Germline CDR1 SGDLS, CDR2 YYNGEE. CDR3 region: CASSVGVTDTQYF. The CDR3 DNA reads as TGTGCCAGCAGCGTAGGGGTCACAGATACGCAGTATTTT.

The V call is TRBV30, the J call TRBJ1-1; D remains ambiguous. Trimming removed 5 bases at V and 4 bases at J, with 11 bases between. The CDR3 sequence is 12 residues long. Germline CDR1 reads GTSNPN; CDR2 reads SVGIG (reference sequence). The CDR3 loop is CAWGHGITEAFF. CDR3 coding DNA: TGTGCCTGGGGTCACGGAATCACTGAAGCTTTCTTT.

The rearrangement uses TRBV30 and TRBJ2-7, with a weak D call TRBD1 (5 bases). This CDR3 is built from 11 residues. Germline CDR1 reads GTSNPN; CDR2 reads SVGIG (reference sequence). Trimming left V 3 bases short and J 7 bases short, with 10 bases between. Here the CDR3 reads CAWRGALEQYF. The CDR3 DNA reads as TGTGCCTGGAGAGGGGCCCTGGAGCAGTACTTC.

The chain carries TRBV7-9 and TRBJ2-6; D might be TRBD1 (6 bases). In germline, CDR1 is SEHNR, CDR2 FQNEAQ (reference sequence). V was pared by 4 bases and J by 0 bases, with 19 bases between. The CDR3 is 19 residues long. The CDR3 DNA reads as TGTGCCAGCAGCTCCCCACCCGGGACAAGCTACTCTGGGGCCAACGTCCTGACTTTC. Its protein is CASSSPPGTSYSGANVLTF. Full variable domain (outside the CDR3, taken from reference TRBV7-9 and TRBJ2-6): DTGVSQNPRHKITKRGQNVTFRCDPISEHNRLYWYRQTLGQGPEFLTYFQNEAQLEKSRLLSDRFSAERPKGSFSTLEIQRTEQGDSAMYLCASSSPPGTSYSGANVLTFGAGSRLTVL.

This clone was recorded only once. The J gene is TRBJ2-3, the V gene TRBV7-2; D possibly uses TRBD1 or TRBD2 (5 bases each). Trimming took 7 bases from V and 6 from J, leaving 20 bases between them. CDR3 size: 15 residues. The germline V gene encodes CDR1 SGHTA and CDR2 FQGNSA. CDR3 sequence: CASKLTMRGADTQYF. Here the CDR3 DNA reads TGTGCCAGCAAATTAACTATGAGGGGCGCGGATACGCAGTATTTT.

The chain joins TRBV7-8 to TRBJ2-7; D is unresolved. Trimming took off 1 base at V and 2 bases at J, with 9 bases between the two ends. CDR3 size: 14 residues. CDR1 SGHVS and CDR2 FQNEAQ come from the germline V gene. In DNA, the CDR3 is TGTGCCAGCAGCTTAGGCAGGTCAACCTACGAGCAGTACTTC. This translates into CASSLGRSTYEQYF.

The chain couples TRBV29-1 to TRBJ2-3; D gene ambiguous. The CDR3 consists of 13 residues. V was trimmed by 2 bases and J by 6 bases, leaving 12 bases between them. Germline V CDR1 and CDR2: SQVTM, ANQGSEA. The CDR3 is CSVELLHLDTQYF. The CDR3 DNA follows: TGCAGCGTTGAATTGCTACACCTGGATACGCAGTATTTT.

J is TRBJ2-1 and V is TRBV9, with D perhaps TRBD2 (7 bases). From germline, CDR1 is SGDLS and CDR2 YYNGEE. The ends were cut back, 4 bases at V and 0 bases at J, with 11 bases in the middle. The CDR3 sequence is 15 residues long. The DNA for the CDR3 is TGTGCCAGCAGCCGGGGGGCGAGCTCCTACAATGAGCAGTTCTTC. It specifies CASSRGASSYNEQFF.

The gene calls are TRBV15 and TRBJ1-1; D gene ambiguous. There are 15 residues in the CDR3. From germline, CDR1 is LNHNV and CDR2 YYDKDF (reference sequence). Between the trimmed V and J ends, which lost 0 bases and 7 bases, there was a span of 15 bases. CDR3 nucleotides: TGTGCCACCAGCAGAGATGTCCGGGAGTTGAGTGAAGCTTTCTTT. Translation gives CATSRDVRELSEAFF.

This sequence joins TRBV7-6 and TRBJ2-3; TRBD1 matches 8 bases. This CDR3 spans 19 amino acids. Germline V gene sequence: CDR1 SGHVS, CDR2 FNYEAQ. Germline trimming cut 0 bases from V and 6 bases from J; bases unmatched to any gene: 17. CDR3 coding DNA: TGTGCCAGCAGCTTAGCAGTGGGGTACCGGACAGGGAACGTGGATACGCAGTATTTT. Translating gives CASSLAVGYRTGNVDTQYF.